Presented here are 20 T cell receptor beta chains from one specimen sequenced in a study of PD-1 and CTLA-4 blockade in melanoma. Libraries were prepared by immunoSEQ multiplex PCR; TCRdb keeps only in-frame clonotypes and omits some of them. The sample carries some 33,000 clones, approximately 90% recorded once. The sample was CD8+ T cells from peripheral blood, taken from a patient given anti-PD-1 treatment. These receptors came from a human donor with melanoma.

The CDR3 protein is CASSIRGGQSYNEQFF. The DNA of the CDR3 is TGTGCCAGTAGTATAAGGGGAGGACAGTCTTACAATGAGCAGTTCTTC. The chain is built from TRBV19 and TRBJ2-1; D assignment may be TRBD1 or TRBD2 (6 bases each). Trimming removed 2 bases at V and 4 bases at J, with 15 bases between. The V gene's germline CDR1 is LNHDA and CDR2 SQIVND (reference sequence). This CDR3 has 16 residues. The full variable domain, completed using reference TRBV19 and TRBJ2-1, is DGGITQSPKYLFRKEGQNVTLSCEQNLNHDAMYWYRQDPGQGLRLIYYSQIVNDFQKGDIAEGYSVSREKKESFPLTVTSAQKNPTAFYLCASSIRGGQSYNEQFFGPGTRLTVL.

This clone was seen a single time. The rearrangement uses TRBV28 and TRBJ2-7; tentative D call: TRBD1 (5 bases). The CDR3 is 13 amino acids. Between the trimmed V and J ends, which lost 4 bases and 3 bases, there was a span of 10 bases. Germline CDR1 is MDHEN and CDR2 is SYDVKM. CDR3: CASSYQDNYEQYF. In DNA form, the CDR3 reads TGTGCCAGCAGTTACCAGGACAACTACGAGCAGTACTTC.

This chain uses TRBV19 with TRBJ2-3; D might be TRBD2 (5 bases). The CDR3 contains 14 residues. V dropped 4 bases and J dropped 4 bases, with 12 bases sitting between them. CDR1 is LNHDA, CDR2 SQIVND, per germline (reference sequence). The CDR3 bases are TGTGCCAGTAGTAGAGACCTCGGGGCAGATACGCAGTATTTT. It yields the protein CASSRDLGADTQYF.

This chain links TRBV27 with TRBJ1-1; maybe TRBD1 (6 bases). The germline CDR1 and CDR2 sequences are MNHEY and SMNVEV (reference sequence). Trimming cost V 5 bases and J 7 bases, with 11 bases left between them. The CDR3 sequence is 12 residues long. CDR3 in DNA: TGTGCCAGCAGTGGGACATCCTATGAAGCTTTCTTT. Protein sequence: CASSGTSYEAFF.

This clone was observed a single time. This sequence joins TRBV5-4 and TRBJ1-1; 7 nucleotides agree with TRBD1. The CDR3 covers 13 residues. The V and J ends lost 2 bases and 5 bases, in that order; junction bases with no gene match: 3. Germline V CDR1 and CDR2: SGHNT, YYREEE (reference sequence). The CDR3 loop reads CASSLTQGTEAFF. Written as DNA, the CDR3 is TGTGCCAGCAGCTTAACACAGGGGACTGAAGCTTTCTTT.

This chain connects TRBV29-1 to TRBJ2-2, with D uncertain. Per the germline V gene, CDR1 is SQVTM and CDR2 is ANQGSEA. V was cut by 4 bases and J by 1 base, with 4 bases left in between. The CDR3 has 12 residues. The CDR3 protein is CSVAGNTGELFF. The CDR3 DNA is TGCAGCGTTGCGGGGAACACCGGGGAGCTGTTTTTT.

The chain is built from TRBV28 and TRBJ1-5; weak D call: TRBD1 (6 bases). Germline CDR1 reads MDHEN; CDR2 reads SYDVKM. This CDR3 comprises 12 residues. V lost 7 bases and J 4 bases, leaving 8 bases between the germline ends. The CDR3 sequence is CASTQGNQPQHF. The CDR3 coding sequence is TGTGCCAGCACACAGGGTAATCAGCCCCAGCATTTT.

The V and J genes are TRBV6-4 and TRBJ2-2; no clear D. V was clipped by 0 bases and J by 6 bases, with 5 bases between them. This CDR3 region has 13 residues. From germline, CDR1 is MRHNA and CDR2 SNTAGT. CDR3 nucleotides: TGTGCCAGCAGTGACTCACAAGCCGGGGAGCTGTTTTTT. It is translated as CASSDSQAGELFF.

The chain has TRBV2 and TRBJ2-7; no clear D. The CDR3 has 16 residues. Looked up from germline, CDR1 is SNHLY and CDR2 is FYNNEI. V was trimmed by 6 bases and J by 3 bases, leaving 21 bases between them. The CDR3 here is CASSFGLLGDNYEQYF. The CDR3, as DNA: TGTGCCAGCAGCTTCGGGCTTTTGGGCGATAACTACGAGCAGTACTTC.

This chain connects TRBV28 to TRBJ2-7, with 7 bases lining up with TRBD1. V was clipped by 7 bases and J by 2 bases; unmatched bases: 11. Germline CDR1 reads MDHEN; CDR2 reads SYDVKM. The CDR3 length is 15 residues. CDR3 coding DNA: TGTGCCAGCATCCACCAAGGGGGCCCTCCCTACGAGCAGTACTTC. Translation: CASIHQGGPPYEQYF.

The chain recombines TRBV14 with TRBJ1-1; D not certain. CDR1 and CDR2 from the germline V gene are SGHDN and FVKESK. V was shortened by 2 bases and J by 7 bases, with 17 bases between the two germline ends. This CDR3 has 15 residues. The CDR3 loop is CASSQLTGVLSEAFF. The DNA for the CDR3 is TGTGCCAGCAGCCAACTAACTGGCGTCCTAAGTGAAGCTTTCTTT.

The chain recombines TRBV16 with TRBJ1-6, with a tentative D call TRBD1 (5 bases). The CDR3 sequence is 16 residues long. Per the germline V gene, CDR1 is KGHSY and CDR2 is FQNENV. V lost 0 bases and J lost 5, with 11 bases in between. This CDR3 reads CASSQSGALDNSPLHF. The CDR3 DNA reads TGTGCCAGCAGCCAATCAGGGGCATTGGATAATTCACCCCTCCACTTT.

J is TRBJ2-7 and V is TRBV2, with D perhaps given as TRBD1 or TRBD2 (5 bases each). The V gene's germline CDR1 is SNHLY and CDR2 FYNNEI. The CDR3 runs to 14 residues. With 5 bases removed from V and 0 bases from J, the gap between germline ends came to 11 bases. The CDR3 bases are TGTGCCAGCAGTCCCGGGACGGCCTCCTACGAGCAGTACTTC. This translates into CASSPGTASYEQYF. Filled out from reference TRBV2 and TRBJ2-7, the complete variable domain reads EPEVTQTPSHQVTQMGQEVILRCVPISNHLYFYWYRQILGQKVEFLVSFYNNEISEKSEIFDDQFSVERPDGSNFTLKIRSTKLEDSAMYFCASSPGTASYEQYFGPGTRLTVT.

The chain joins TRBV11-2 to TRBJ2-1; no clear D. Trimming removed 1 base at V and 6 bases at J, with 7 bases between. Germline V gene sequence: CDR1 SGHAT, CDR2 FQNNGV. CDR3 size: 13 residues. The CDR3 loop reads CASSLGVSNEQFF. In DNA form, the CDR3 reads TGTGCCAGCAGCTTAGGGGTTAGCAATGAGCAGTTCTTC. Full variable domain (remainder filled in from reference TRBV11-2 and TRBJ2-1): EAGVAQSPRYKIIEKRQSVAFWCNPISGHATLYWYQQILGQGPKLLIQFQNNGVVDDSQLPKDRFSAERLKGVDSTLKIQPAKLEDSAVYLCASSLGVSNEQFFGPGTRLTVL.

J is TRBJ2-3 and V is TRBV11-3, with TRBD1 matching 8 bases. V shed 5 bases and J 5 bases; nucleotides not matched to a gene: 6. Germline CDR1 SGHNT, CDR2 YENEEA. The CDR3 runs 14 residues. Here the CDR3 DNA reads TGTGCCAGCAGCACCGGACAGGGAGTAGATACGCAGTATTTT. It codes for CASSTGQGVDTQYF.

The chain combines TRBV7-9 with TRBJ1-6; D perhaps matches TRBD1 (6 bases). This CDR3 spans 15 amino acids. Germline values: CDR1 SEHNR, CDR2 FQNEAQ (reference sequence). Trimming stripped 1 base from V and 6 bases from J, with 10 bases between. The CDR3 coding sequence is TGTGCCAGCAGCTTAGATGGGGGCACTAATTCACCCCTCCACTTT. Translation gives CASSLDGGTNSPLHF.

This clone was found once. The chain has TRBV27 and TRBJ1-6; 9 bases match TRBD1. The CDR3 totals 14 residues. The trim removed 8 bases at V and 9 bases at J, leaving 8 bases unmatched. Germline CDR1 is MNHEY and CDR2 is SMNVEV (reference sequence). The CDR3 loop is CASASGTGLSPLHF. Written as DNA, the CDR3 is TGTGCCAGCGCCTCCGGGACAGGGCTTTCACCCCTCCACTTT.

The rearrangement joins TRBV27 to TRBJ1-4, with a possible D match to TRBD1 (5 bases). CDR1 MNHEY and CDR2 SMNVEV come from the germline V gene (reference sequence). V lost 4 bases to trimming and J lost 5 bases, with 14 bases between them. CDR3 size: 15 residues. The CDR3 DNA is TGTGCCAGCAGTTCCGACAGCGCATGGAATGAAAAACTGTTTTTT. The encoded protein is CASSSDSAWNEKLFF.

The chain joins TRBV15 to TRBJ1-5; 7 nucleotides align to TRBD1. Germline-derived CDR1 and CDR2 are LNHNV and YYDKDF (reference sequence). This CDR3 region has 17 residues. After removal of 3 bases from V and 0 bases from J, the junction contained 8 bases not matched to a gene. The CDR3 DNA reads as TGTGCCACCAGCAGTGCAGGGGGGTGGGTTAGCAATCAGCCCCAGCATTTT. Protein product: CATSSAGGWVSNQPQHF.

The rearrangement joins TRBV28 to TRBJ1-1, with no clear D. Germline values: CDR1 MDHEN, CDR2 SYDVKM. Trimming cost V 6 bases and J 2 bases, with 10 bases left between them. The CDR3 is made up of 13 amino acids. CDR3 amino acids: CASSSTGNTEAFF. The CDR3 DNA is TGTGCCAGCAGCTCGACGGGTAACACTGAAGCTTTCTTT.